This T cell receptor (beta chain) was found in a study of T cell responses to AZD1222 COVID-19 vaccine. General study points: At study baseline, merely a handful of AZD1222 recipients were seropositive. Most donors were white British, females outnumbered males, and clonal diversity was possibly underestimated. Following two doses of AZD1222, Spike-specific TCR breadth and depth rose.

The data were produced by immunoSEQ multiplex PCR, yet TCRdb's version contains in-frame clones alone and is incomplete. The data contain 150,000 or so clones, 90% of them singletons. The ends lost 2 bases at V and 2 bases at J; junction bases unmatched: 3. The CDR3 consists of 15 residues. Germline V CDR1 and CDR2: SGHNT, YENEEA. For this clone: No antigen is known for it.

The material sequenced was peripheral blood, taken on day 0 of AZD1222 vaccination. The receptor was derived from an adult in good health. The V and J genes are TRBV11-3 and TRBJ2-1; the match to TRBD2 covers 7 bases. CDR3 nucleotide sequence: TGTGCCAGCAGCTTAAGAACTAGCGCCTACAATGAGCAGTTCTTC. Its protein product is CASSLRTSAYNEQFF.